The entry that follows covers one T cell receptor (beta chain) sequence. The sample originates from a study of glioma-infiltrating T cells after dendritic cell vaccination. Amplification used 60 V beta primers and 13 J beta primers. Only in-frame clones appear in the TCRdb table, and some are missing; sequencing was by immunoSEQ multiplex PCR. The table has fewer than 75,000 clones, 81% seen once. The CDR3 is 15 amino acids. Unmatched junction bases numbered 6, after V lost 5 bases and J lost 1 base. Germline V gene sequence: CDR1 LNHDA, CDR2 SQIVND (reference sequence). Specimen: blood, collected before dendritic cell vaccination. This TCR was recovered from a human donor with glioblastoma. This rearrangement joins TRBV19 to TRBJ1-1; 8 nucleotides align to TRBD1. The CDR3 reads CASSGRDRPNTEAFF. The CDR3 DNA follows: TGTGCCAGTAGTGGAAGGGACAGGCCGAACACTGAAGCTTTCTTT.